This entry features one T cell receptor (beta chain) sequence. Per the authors' pipeline: Amplification from reference gene primers served as the basis for estimated nucleated cell counts. The repertoire was sequenced with immunoSEQ multiplex PCR; TCRdb's copy has only in-frame clones and lacks some. V and J calls and clone size are copied from that table; D and trimming were computed from the DNA. This table has about 200,000 clones, approximately 80% appearing once. Germline loops: CDR1 SGHDN, CDR2 FVKESK. The CDR3 covers 12 residues. V was cut by 9 bases and J by 4 bases, with 13 bases left in between. The sample belongs to a study of blood T cell repertoires in COVID-19. Participant-given clinical history determined each cohort assignment. Recovered Cohort 3 donors showed two negative PCRs, clearance, or symptom resolution.

This receptor was taken from a man in his forties or fifties who had recovered from COVID-19. Specimen: PBMCs or T cells enriched from blood (not recorded which). The chain is built from TRBV14 and TRBJ2-7; D perhaps matches TRBD1 (6 bases). CDR3 sequence: CARDNRVYEQYV. Here the CDR3 DNA reads TGTGCCAGAGACAACAGGGTTTACGAGCAGTACGTC.